This T cell receptor (beta chain) comes out of a study of CD8 T cells in Susac syndrome. Overall study findings and caveats: Individuals included in the TCR sequencing and HLA analysis were acknowledged by the study to be relatively few in number.

For this clonotype: Its antigen is currently unknown.

The study sequenced TCR beta in blood CD8+ and CD4+ T cells. The CD8+ and CD4+ T cells were isolated magnetically using a negative isolation approach, whereas the TEMRA cells were enriched by FACS. V lost 4 bases and J 6 bases, leaving 10 bases between the germline ends. The CDR3 spans 12 residues. Germline CDR1 SGDLS, CDR2 YYNGEE. Reverse transcription of about 0.45 to 1 ug RNA used random hexamers. The authors amplified TCR beta CDR3 across 54 Vbeta and 13 Jbeta using immunoSEQ multiplex PCR. Each CDR3 protein is one row after TCRdb ran MiXCR on the immunoSEQ multiplex PCR reads. This sample has about 280,000 distinct CDR3 sequences, with approximately 81% found just once.

The chain joins TRBV9 to TRBJ1-2, with D uncertain. The clonotype comes from a human donor with multiple sclerosis. The source material was CD8+ T cells from PBMCs. This CDR3 is CASSQGPDGYTF. CDR3 sequence (DNA): TGTGCCAGCAGCCAAGGACCAGATGGCTACACCTTC.